The 7 T cell receptor beta chains below come from one sample, sequenced in a study of CD8+CD57+ T cells in acquired aplastic anemia (dated by TCRdb to 2017 to 2018). TCRdb shows the sequencer as Illumina HiSeq 2000. Genomic DNA was used as template for profiling of TCR beta VDJ combinations and CDR3 sequences. The raw public reads went through TCRdb reprocessing: fastp at Q25, MiXCR clone calling, in-frame beta chains kept. Each entry is one CDR3 protein sequence, shown with its most common DNA and genes. The sample table contains roughly 80,000 distinct CDR3 sequences; only one count was recorded for 60% to 75% of them. Roughly 80% of the sample is held by the ten biggest clonotypes. Flow cytometry had shown CD8+CD57+ cell expansion in the patients selected for sequencing. Material: sorted CD4+, CD8+, or CD8+CD57+ T cells (not recorded which) from PBMCs. Receptor source: a human donor with aplastic anemia.

This chain links TRBV20-1 with TRBJ2-7, with 8 bases matching TRBD2. After removal of 5 bases from V and 5 bases from J, the junction contained 11 bases not matched to a gene. CDR1 and CDR2 from the germline V gene are DFQATT and SNEGSKA (reference sequence). The CDR3 covers 14 residues. The CDR3 here is CSAPPRTSPNEQYF. CDR3 bases: TGCAGTGCTCCCCCCAGGACTAGCCCCAACGAGCAGTACTTC.

The rearrangement joins TRBV15 to TRBJ2-1; tentatively, D is TRBD2 (6 bases). The CDR3 is 13 amino acids. V was shortened by 5 bases and J by 7 bases, with 12 bases between the two germline ends. Germline V lookup: CDR1 LNHNV, CDR2 YYDKDF (reference sequence). This CDR3 is CATSQGDLNEQFF. Here the CDR3 DNA reads TGTGCCACCAGCCAAGGGGACTTAAATGAGCAGTTCTTC.

V and J are TRBV29-1 and TRBJ2-7, with D possibly matching TRBD1 (7 bases). The CDR3 extends over 15 amino acids. V lost 1 base, J lost 2 bases, and 15 bases lay in between. From germline, CDR1 is SQVTM and CDR2 ANQGSEA. Here the CDR3 DNA reads TGCAGCGTTGAAGGTGGGGGGACAGCAACCTACGAGCAGTACTTC. This translates into CSVEGGGTATYEQYF.

This clonotype was seen a few times. The chain links TRBV19 to TRBJ2-5; TRBD2 is a possible D gene (5 bases). Per germline, CDR1 LNHDA and CDR2 SQIVND (reference sequence). V lost 5 bases and J 5 bases, leaving 9 bases between the germline ends. The CDR3 has 12 amino acids. As DNA, the CDR3 is TGTGCCAGTAGTGAGGGCCGGGAGACCCAGTACTTC. Its protein is CASSEGRETQYF.

This clonotype has only a few counts. This rearrangement joins TRBV15 to TRBJ1-5; 9 positions match TRBD1. Germline V gene data show CDR1 as LNHNV and CDR2 as YYDKDF (reference sequence). Unmatched junction bases numbered 3, after V lost 3 bases and J lost 6 bases. This CDR3 is built from 14 residues. The DNA of the CDR3 is TGTGCCACCAGCAGGGACAGGGGTGCTCAGCCCCAGCATTTT. It yields the protein CATSRDRGAQPQHF.

This rearrangement joins TRBV24-1 to TRBJ2-7, with D perhaps TRBD1 (6 bases). Germline V lookup: CDR1 KGHDR, CDR2 SFDVKD. CDR3 length equals 13 residues. V lost 7 bases, J lost 6 bases, and 15 bases lay in between. This chain's CDR3 is CATSVTGRGEQYF. The CDR3 nucleotides read TGTGCCACCAGCGTGACAGGACGGGGCGAGCAGTACTTC.

This clonotype was counted a few times. V usage is TRBV2 and J usage is TRBJ1-2, with 8 nucleotides matching TRBD1. Per germline, CDR1 SNHLY and CDR2 FYNNEI. The CDR3 runs 13 residues. V lost 6 bases and J lost 4; bases outside the gene matches: 4. The CDR3 DNA reads as TGTGCCAGCAGCTCGGACAGGGTCTATGGCTACACCTTC. This translates into CASSSDRVYGYTF.